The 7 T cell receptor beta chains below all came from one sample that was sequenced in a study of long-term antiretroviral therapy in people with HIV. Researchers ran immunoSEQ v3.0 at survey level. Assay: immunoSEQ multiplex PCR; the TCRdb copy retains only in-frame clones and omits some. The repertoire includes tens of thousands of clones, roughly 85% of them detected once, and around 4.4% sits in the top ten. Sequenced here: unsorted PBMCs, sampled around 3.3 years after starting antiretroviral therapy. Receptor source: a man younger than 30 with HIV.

The CDR3 region is CASSFTSPGGHEQYF. The DNA for the CDR3 is TGTGCCAGCAGCTTTACCAGTCCAGGAGGGCACGAGCAGTACTTC. The chain is built from TRBV7-9 and TRBJ2-7, with D possibly matching TRBD2 (6 bases). The ends were cut back, 3 bases at V and 5 bases at J, with 17 bases in the middle. CDR3 size: 15 residues. Germline V gives CDR1 SEHNR, CDR2 FQNEAQ (reference sequence).

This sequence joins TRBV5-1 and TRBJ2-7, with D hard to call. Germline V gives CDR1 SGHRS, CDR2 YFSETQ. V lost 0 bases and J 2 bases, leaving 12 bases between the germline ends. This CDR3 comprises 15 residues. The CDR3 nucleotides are TGCGCCAGCAGCTTGGCACCAGAGCTGACCTACGAGCAGTACTTC. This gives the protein CASSLAPELTYEQYF. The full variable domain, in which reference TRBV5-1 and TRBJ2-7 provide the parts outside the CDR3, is KAGVTQTPRYLIKTRGQQVTLSCSPISGHRSVSWYQQTPGQGLQFLFEYFSETQRNKGNFPGRFSGRQFSNSRSEMNVSTLELGDSALYLCASSLAPELTYEQYFGPGTRLTVT.

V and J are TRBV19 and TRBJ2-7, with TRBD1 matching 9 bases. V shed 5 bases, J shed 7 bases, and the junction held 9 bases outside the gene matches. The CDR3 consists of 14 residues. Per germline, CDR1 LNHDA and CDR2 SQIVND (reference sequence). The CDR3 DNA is TGTGCCAGTAGTTCCACAGGGGGCGGAGGTGAGCAGTACTTC. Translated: CASSSTGGGGEQYF.

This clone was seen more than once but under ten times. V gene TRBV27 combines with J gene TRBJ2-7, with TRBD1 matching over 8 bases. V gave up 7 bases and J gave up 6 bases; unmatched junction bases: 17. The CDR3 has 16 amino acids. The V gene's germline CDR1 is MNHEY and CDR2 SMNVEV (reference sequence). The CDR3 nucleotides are TGTGCCAGCACAAAGACAGGGGTAAGGGCCGTTTCCGAGCAGTACTTC. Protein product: CASTKTGVRAVSEQYF.

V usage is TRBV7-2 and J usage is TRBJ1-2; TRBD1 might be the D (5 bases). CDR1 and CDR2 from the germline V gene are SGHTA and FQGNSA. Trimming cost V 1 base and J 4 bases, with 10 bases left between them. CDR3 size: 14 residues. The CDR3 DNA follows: TGTGCCAGCAGCTTAGATGGGGGGGTCTATGGCTACACCTTC. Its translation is CASSLDGGVYGYTF.

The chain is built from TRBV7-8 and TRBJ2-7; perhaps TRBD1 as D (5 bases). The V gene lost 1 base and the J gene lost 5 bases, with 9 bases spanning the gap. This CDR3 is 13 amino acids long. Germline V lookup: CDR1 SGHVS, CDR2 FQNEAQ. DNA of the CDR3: TGTGCCAGCAGCTTAGGGGGCTTCAACGAGCAGTACTTC. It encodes CASSLGGFNEQYF.

CDR3 DNA: TGTGCCAGCAGTCCCCTCGGCAGGACCCCTGAAGCTTTCTTT. Residues: CASSPLGRTPEAFF. The genes are TRBV27 and TRBJ1-1; no definite D call. In germline, CDR1 is MNHEY, CDR2 SMNVEV (reference sequence). Trimming removed 5 bases at V and 6 bases at J, with 16 bases between. This CDR3 contains 14 residues.